The clone carrying this T cell receptor (beta chain) occurred once. V lost 3 bases and J lost 5, with 16 bases in between. The CDR3 spans 15 residues. In germline, CDR1 is MNHNS, CDR2 SASEGT. This record belongs to a study of siplizumab effects on memory and regulatory T cells. Assayed TCR templates numbered roughly 100,000 for each sample. Repertoires were generated with immunoSEQ multiplex PCR, while TCRdb's copy carries only in-frame clones and drops some. The table lists 90,000 to 140,000 clones, under 95% of them singletons. Sequencing used CD4+ T cells sorted from blood. The origin of this receptor is a human donor in good health. The genes are TRBV6-1 and TRBJ1-1; perhaps TRBD1 as D (5 bases). In DNA, the CDR3 is TGTGCCAGCAGTGAGGGGACCCATCCTCGGACTGAAGCTTTCTTT. This encodes CASSEGTHPRTEAFF.